A single sample gave rise to the 5 T cell receptor beta chains below, sequenced in a study of cytomegalovirus exposure and HLA in healthy donors. It was with 60 Vbeta and 13 Jbeta primers that the PCR ran. TCRdb's table, derived via immunoSEQ multiplex PCR, lists solely in-frame clones and lacks some. Of under 150,000 clones in the sample, approximately 67% were seen once. Sequenced: PBMCs. All receptors derive from a man between 18 and 35 years old in good health and CMV-seropositive.

This clone was observed a single time. V usage is TRBV2 and J usage is TRBJ1-6; D is ambiguous. V shed 4 bases and J shed 6 bases, with 13 bases lying between them. The CDR3 extends over 15 amino acids. Germline loops: CDR1 SNHLY, CDR2 FYNNEI. CDR3 bases: TGTGCCAGCAGTGGACCTACCCCGGGTAATTCACCCCTCCACTTT. Translating gives CASSGPTPGNSPLHF.

The CDR3 loop reads CASSAGTMNEQFF. The DNA for the CDR3 is TGTGCCAGCAGCGCGGGGACTATGAATGAGCAGTTCTTC. This chain uses TRBV9 with TRBJ2-1; 7 nucleotides agree with TRBD2. The V and J ends lost 3 bases and 7 bases, in that order; junction bases with no gene match: 4. This CDR3 has 13 amino acids. CDR1 and CDR2 from the germline V gene are SGDLS and YYNGEE.

Only a few counts were recorded for this clone. This chain connects TRBV6-1 to TRBJ2-5; D is perhaps TRBD2 (7 bases). Trimming removed 1 base at V and 1 base at J, with 10 bases between. The CDR3 length is 15 residues. Per the germline V gene, CDR1 is MNHNS and CDR2 is SASEGT. As DNA, the CDR3 is TGTGCCAGCAGTGAAGTGGCGGGGGCCCAAGAGACCCAGTACTTC. It yields the protein CASSEVAGAQETQYF.

This sequence joins TRBV6-1 and TRBJ1-1, with a weak D call TRBD1 (6 bases). This CDR3 contains 13 residues. Trimming took off 7 bases at V and 4 bases at J, with 13 bases between the two ends. CDR1 is MNHNS, CDR2 SASEGT, per germline. This CDR3 is CASTPTGPTEAFF. The DNA of the CDR3 is TGTGCCAGCACCCCGACAGGACCCACTGAAGCTTTCTTT.

Here the CDR3 DNA reads TGTGCCAGCAGCTTATCGGGCTCCTACGAGCAGTACTTC. Translated, it gives CASSLSGSYEQYF. The J gene is TRBJ2-7, the V gene TRBV7-2; D remains ambiguous. Trimming shortened V by 2 bases and J by 0 bases, and 5 bases separated the two germline ends. Looked up from germline, CDR1 is SGHTA and CDR2 is FQGNSA. CDR3 length: 13 amino acids.